These T cell receptor beta chains were read from a single sample in a study of CD8 T cells in Susac syndrome. TCRdb redid the calling of the immunoSEQ multiplex PCR reads with MiXCR, one entry per CDR3 protein. This sample yields hundreds of thousands of distinct CDR3 sequences, of which more than 80% are seen a single time; under 0.15% belongs to the top ten. The sample taken for sequencing was CD8+ T cells from PBMCs. Receptors were obtained from a human donor with multiple sclerosis. Both conserved end residues are part of each CDR3. A D gene is named only where the DNA matches it firmly. Rows give clone size only sometimes, using once, few, many, or a class for an expanded clone.

NA | TRBJ2-3 | NA | TRBV28 | TGTGCCAGCAGTTTTATTGGGGCGGACACAGATACGCAGTATTTT | CASSFIGADTDTQYF
NA | TRBJ2-7 | few | TRBV4-1 | TGCGCCAGCAGCCAAGATCGAGGACAGCCCTACGAGCAGTACTTC | CASSQDRGQPYEQYF
NA | TRBJ2-1 | NA | TRBV9 | TGTGCCAGCAGCCCACCAACCGGGGCGGTTGAGCAGTTCTTC | CASSPPTGAVEQFF
NA | TRBJ1-1 | few | TRBV27 | TGTGCCAGCAGTTTATCTGGGGGGGCGAACACTGAAGCTTTCTTT | CASSLSGGANTEAFF
NA | TRBJ2-3 | NA | TRBV20-1 | TGCAGTGCTAGAGATCTAAAATTAACGGGGGCCGACTTCACAGATACGCAGTATTTT | CSARDLKLTGADFTDTQYF
TRBD1 | TRBJ1-5 | NA | TRBV6-2/TRBV6-3 | TGTGCCAGCAGCTATCTACCCGGGGACAGGGGTAATAGCAATCAGCCCCAGCATTTT | CASSYLPGDRGNSNQPQHF
TRBD2 | TRBJ2-1 | NA | TRBV29-1 | TGCAGCGTTGAACCGCTAGCGGGAGGAGTGGGAGAGCAGTTCTTC | CSVEPLAGGVGEQFF
NA | TRBJ2-7 | NA | TRBV5-6 | TGTGCCAGCAGCTTAGACAGATCAGGGCGCGAGCAGTACTTC | CASSLDRSGREQYF
NA | TRBJ2-1 | NA | TRBV12-3/TRBV12-4 | TGTGCCAGCAGTTTGCTAGCACCTGAGCAGTTCTTC | CASSLLAPEQFF
TRBD1 | TRBJ1-1 | NA | TRBV4-1 | TGCGCCAGCAGCCAAGGACAGGGCAGCAGCACTGAAGCTTTCTTT | CASSQGQGSSTEAFF
NA | TRBJ1-2 | NA | TRBV12-3/TRBV12-4 | TGTGCCAGCAGTCACCCCTCGGGAGGGGAGGAGGGCTATGGCTACACCTTC | CASSHPSGGEEGYGYTF
NA | TRBJ2-7 | NA | TRBV15 | TGTGCCACCAGCGGCATGACCTCCTACGAGCAGTACTTC | CATSGMTSYEQYF
NA | TRBJ2-7 | once | TRBV10-3 | TGTGCCATCAGTGAGTCAGTGGCAGCCGGTGGGGTCGAAAACGAGCAGTACTTC | CAISESVAAGGVENEQYF
NA | TRBJ2-3 | few | TRBV2 | TGTGCCAGCAGTGAACCCGGCACAGATACGCAGTATTTT | CASSEPGTDTQYF
NA | TRBJ1-1 | NA | TRBV30 | TGTGCCTGGACGGCCCTCACGAGCACTGAAGCTTTCTTT | CAWTALTSTEAFF
NA | TRBJ1-1 | NA | TRBV30 | TGTGCCTGGAACACCCGCTTAAAAATGAACACTGAAGCTTTCTTT | CAWNTRLKMNTEAFF
NA | TRBJ2-5 | NA | TRBV15 | TGTGCCACCAGCAGAGATCTGGGGCTTCGGCGGGAGACCCAGTACTTC | CATSRDLGLRRETQYF
TRBD2 | TRBJ2-1 | NA | TRBV11-2 | TGTGCCAGCAGCTTAGTAGGAGCGGGAGTTGGCAATGAGCAGTTCTTC | CASSLVGAGVGNEQFF
NA | TRBJ2-1 | few | TRBV28 | TGTGCCAGCACCCCCGAGGCTTACTCCTACAATGAGCAGTTCTTC | CASTPEAYSYNEQFF
NA | TRBJ2-2 | once | TRBV9 | TGTGCCAGCAGCCCCAAGGGTCTAAGCACCGGGGAGCTGTTTTTT | CASSPKGLSTGELFF
TRBD2 | TRBJ2-1 | NA | TRBV7-8 | TGTGCCAGCAGCCAGACTAGCGGGACGACCAAGGGGAATGAGCAGTTCTTC | CASSQTSGTTKGNEQFF
NA | TRBJ1-4 | NA | TRBV6-5 | TGTGCCAGCAGTTCCTCCGGGGAGGGCACTAATGAAAAACTGTTTTTT | CASSSSGEGTNEKLFF